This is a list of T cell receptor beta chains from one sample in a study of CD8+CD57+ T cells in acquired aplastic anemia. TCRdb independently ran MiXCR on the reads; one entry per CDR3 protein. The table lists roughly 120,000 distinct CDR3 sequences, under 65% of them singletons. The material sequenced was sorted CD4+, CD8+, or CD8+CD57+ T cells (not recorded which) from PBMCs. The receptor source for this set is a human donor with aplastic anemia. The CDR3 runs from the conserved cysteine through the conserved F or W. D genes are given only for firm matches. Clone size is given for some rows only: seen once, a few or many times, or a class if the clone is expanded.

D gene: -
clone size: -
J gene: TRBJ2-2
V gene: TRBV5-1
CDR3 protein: CASRQGLGTGELFF
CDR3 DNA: TGCGCCAGCCGCCAGGGACTCGGCACCGGGGAGCTGTTTTTT

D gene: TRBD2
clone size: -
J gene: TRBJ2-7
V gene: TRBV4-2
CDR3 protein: CASSPGGQLLGSAYERYF
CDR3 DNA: TGTGCCAGCAGCCCGGGGGGTCAACTTTTAGGGTCCGCTTACGAGCGGTACTTC

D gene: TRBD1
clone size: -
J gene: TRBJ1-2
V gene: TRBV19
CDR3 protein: CASSITTGPGGYTF
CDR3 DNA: TGTGCCAGTAGTATTACGACAGGGCCAGGGGGCTACACCTTC

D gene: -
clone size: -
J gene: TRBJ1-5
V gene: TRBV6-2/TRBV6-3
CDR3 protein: CASSYMDNQPQHF
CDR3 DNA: TGTGCCAGCAGTTACATGGATAATCAGCCCCAGCATTTT

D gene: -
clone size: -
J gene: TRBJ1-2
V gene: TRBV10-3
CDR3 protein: CAISEVGSGYTF
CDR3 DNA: TGTGCCATCAGTGAGGTAGGGAGCGGCTACACCTTC

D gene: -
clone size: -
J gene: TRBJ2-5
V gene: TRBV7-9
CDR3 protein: CASSLVPQQETQYF
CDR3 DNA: TGTGCCAGCAGCTTAGTACCACAACAAGAGACCCAGTACTTC

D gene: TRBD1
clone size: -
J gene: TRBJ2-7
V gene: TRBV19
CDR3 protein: CASRQGGYEQYF
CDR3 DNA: TGTGCCTCTCGACAGGGCGGGTACGAGCAGTACTTC

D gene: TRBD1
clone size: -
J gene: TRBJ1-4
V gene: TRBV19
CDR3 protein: CASMDRGSEKLFF
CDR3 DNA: TGTGCCAGTATGGACAGGGGTTCCGAAAAACTGTTTTTT

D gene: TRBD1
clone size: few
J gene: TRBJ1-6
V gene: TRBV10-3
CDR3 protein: CAIRGTGGTNSPLHF
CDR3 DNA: TGTGCCATCAGGGGGACAGGGGGCACGAATTCACCCCTCCACTTT

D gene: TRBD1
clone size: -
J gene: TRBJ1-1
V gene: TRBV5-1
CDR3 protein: CASSPGTGPEAFF
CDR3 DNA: TGCGCCAGCAGCCCGGGGACAGGGCCTGAAGCTTTCTTT

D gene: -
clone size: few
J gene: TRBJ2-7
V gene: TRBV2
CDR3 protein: CASETGDSNSYEQYF
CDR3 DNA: TGTGCCAGCGAGACGGGAGACAGTAACTCCTACGAGCAGTACTTC

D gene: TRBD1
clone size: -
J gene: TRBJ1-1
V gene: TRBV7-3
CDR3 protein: CASSSTQGLNTEAFF
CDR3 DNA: TGCGCCAGCAGCTCCACACAGGGGCTGAACACTGAAGCTTTCTTT

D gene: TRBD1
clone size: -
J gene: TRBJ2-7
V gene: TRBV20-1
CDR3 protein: CSASGWRQGARTYEQYF
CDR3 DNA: TGCAGTGCTAGTGGTTGGCGACAGGGGGCGAGGACCTACGAGCAGTACTTC

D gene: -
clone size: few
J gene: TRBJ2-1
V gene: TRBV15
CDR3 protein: CATSRDTYEQFF
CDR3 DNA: TGTGCCACCAGCAGAGATACATATGAGCAGTTCTTC

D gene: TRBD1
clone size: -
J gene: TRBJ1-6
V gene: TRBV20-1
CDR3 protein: CSARALGDRSNSPLHF
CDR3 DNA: TGCAGTGCTAGAGCTTTAGGGGACAGATCAAATTCACCCCTCCACTTT

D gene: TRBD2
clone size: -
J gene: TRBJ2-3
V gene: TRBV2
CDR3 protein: CASSEGGSGRRDTQYF
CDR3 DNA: TGTGCCAGCAGTGAAGGTGGTAGCGGGAGGCGAGATACGCAGTATTTT

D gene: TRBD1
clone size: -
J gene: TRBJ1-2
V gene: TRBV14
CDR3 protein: CASSQGGTAHYGYTF
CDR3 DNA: TGTGCCAGCAGCCAAGGGGGGACAGCACACTATGGCTACACCTTC

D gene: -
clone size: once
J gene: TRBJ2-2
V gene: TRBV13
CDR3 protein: CASRPANTGELFF
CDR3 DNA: TGTGCCAGTCGCCCTGCGAACACCGGGGAGCTGTTTTTT

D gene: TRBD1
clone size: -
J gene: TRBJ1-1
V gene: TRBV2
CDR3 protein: CASSEKGATEAFF
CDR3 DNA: TGTGCCAGCAGTGAAAAGGGGGCAACTGAAGCTTTCTTT

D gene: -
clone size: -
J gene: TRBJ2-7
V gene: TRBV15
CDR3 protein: CATSKGRVGGFSYEQYF
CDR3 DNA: TGTGCCACCAGCAAGGGTCGGGTTGGCGGTTTCTCCTATGAGCAGTACTTC

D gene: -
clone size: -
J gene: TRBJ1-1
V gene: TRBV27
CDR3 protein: CASSLIVSGGTEAFF
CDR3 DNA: TGTGCCAGCAGTTTAATCGTCTCGGGGGGGACTGAAGCTTTCTTT

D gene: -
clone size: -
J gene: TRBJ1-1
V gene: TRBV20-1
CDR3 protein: CSAREPATKTEAFF
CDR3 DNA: TGCAGTGCTAGAGAGCCGGCGACAAAGACTGAAGCTTTCTTT

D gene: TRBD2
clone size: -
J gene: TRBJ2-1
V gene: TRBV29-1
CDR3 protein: CSVGGGRPSGDYNEQFF
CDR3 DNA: TGCAGCGTTGGGGGGGGGAGACCTAGCGGAGACTACAATGAGCAGTTCTTC

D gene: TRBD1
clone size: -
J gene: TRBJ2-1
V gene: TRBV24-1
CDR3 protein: CATSDRTGLINEQFF
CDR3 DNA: TGTGCCACCAGTGATAGGACAGGGCTCATAAATGAGCAGTTCTTC

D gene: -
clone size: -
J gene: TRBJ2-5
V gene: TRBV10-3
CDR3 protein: CAASGLQEAQYF
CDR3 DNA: TGTGCCGCGTCTGGACTGCAAGAGGCCCAGTACTTC

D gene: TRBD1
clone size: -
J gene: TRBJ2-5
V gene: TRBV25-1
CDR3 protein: CASSEGQGQETQYF
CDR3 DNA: TGTGCCAGCAGTGAAGGACAGGGGCAAGAGACCCAGTACTTC

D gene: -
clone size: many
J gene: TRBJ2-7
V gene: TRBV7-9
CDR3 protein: CASSANQGSNEQYF
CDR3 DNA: TGTGCCAGCAGCGCAAACCAGGGGTCCAACGAGCAGTACTTC

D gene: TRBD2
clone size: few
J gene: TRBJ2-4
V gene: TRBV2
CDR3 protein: CASSGSGGRNIQYF
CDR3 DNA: TGTGCCAGCAGTGGCAGCGGGGGCAGAAACATTCAGTACTTC

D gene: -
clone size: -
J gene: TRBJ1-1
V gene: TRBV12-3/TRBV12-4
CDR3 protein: CASSLRDMNTEAFF
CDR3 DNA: TGTGCCAGCAGTTTGAGGGATATGAACACTGAAGCTTTCTTT

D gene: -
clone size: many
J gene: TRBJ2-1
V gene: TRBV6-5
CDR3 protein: CASSYVTDNEQFF
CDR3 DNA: TGTGCCAGCAGTTACGTAACAGATAATGAGCAGTTCTTC

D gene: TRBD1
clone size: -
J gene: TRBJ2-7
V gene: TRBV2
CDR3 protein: CASSRDRSHEQYF
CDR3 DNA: TGTGCCAGCAGTCGGGACAGGAGCCACGAGCAGTACTTC

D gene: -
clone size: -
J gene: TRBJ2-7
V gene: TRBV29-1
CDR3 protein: CSVSEAGKTYEQYF
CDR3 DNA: TGCAGCGTTTCCGAGGCAGGGAAAACCTACGAGCAGTACTTC

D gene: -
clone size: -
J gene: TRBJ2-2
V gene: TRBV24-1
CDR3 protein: CATSDRAGLNTGELFF
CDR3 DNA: TGCGCCACCAGTGATCGAGCGGGCTTGAACACCGGGGAGCTGTTTTTT

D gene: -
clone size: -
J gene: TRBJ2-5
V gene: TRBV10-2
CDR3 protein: CASTAGEGNQPQYF
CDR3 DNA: TGCGCCAGCACAGCGGGTGAGGGCAATCAGCCCCAGTACTTC

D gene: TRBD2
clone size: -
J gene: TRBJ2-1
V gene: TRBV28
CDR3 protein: CASSLGYSGYNEQFF
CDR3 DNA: TGTGCCAGCAGTTTGGGCTATAGCGGGTACAATGAGCAGTTCTTC

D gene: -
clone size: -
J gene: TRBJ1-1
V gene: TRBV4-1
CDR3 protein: CASSQGKAPEAFF
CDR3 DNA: TGCGCCAGCAGCCAAGGAAAGGCCCCTGAAGCTTTCTTT

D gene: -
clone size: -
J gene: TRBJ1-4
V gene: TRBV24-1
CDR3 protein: CATSDSTGTEKLFF
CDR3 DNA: TGTGCCACCAGTGACAGCACCGGGACAGAAAAACTGTTTTTT

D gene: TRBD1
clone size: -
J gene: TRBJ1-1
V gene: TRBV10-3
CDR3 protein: CASSSPTGRSTEAFF
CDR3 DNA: TGTGCCAGCAGTTCCCCGACAGGGAGGTCCACTGAAGCTTTCTTT

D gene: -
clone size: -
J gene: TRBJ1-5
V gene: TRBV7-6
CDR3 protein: CASSLTGQPQHF
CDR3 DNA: TGTGCCAGCAGCTTAACGGGTCAGCCCCAGCATTTT

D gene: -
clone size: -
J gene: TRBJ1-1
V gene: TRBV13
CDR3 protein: CASSGGGAIEAFF
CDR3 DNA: TGTGCCAGCTCCGGCGGGGGGGCGATTGAAGCTTTCTTT

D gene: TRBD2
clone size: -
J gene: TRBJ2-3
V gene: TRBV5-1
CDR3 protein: CASSSMTSGTSDTQYF
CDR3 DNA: TGCGCCAGCAGCTCTATGACTAGCGGGACCTCAGATACGCAGTATTTT

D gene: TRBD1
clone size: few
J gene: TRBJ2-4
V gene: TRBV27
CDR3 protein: CASSHDGTGYDIQYF
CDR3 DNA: TGTGCCAGCAGCCATGACGGGACAGGGTATGACATTCAGTACTTC

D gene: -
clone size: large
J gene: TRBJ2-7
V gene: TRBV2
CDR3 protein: CASSVRDYEQYF
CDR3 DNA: TGTGCCAGCAGTGTGAGGGACTACGAGCAGTACTTC

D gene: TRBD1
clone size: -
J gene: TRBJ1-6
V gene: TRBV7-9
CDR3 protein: CASSRTTGGDSPLHF
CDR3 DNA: TGTGCCAGCAGCCGAACGACAGGGGGCGATTCACCCCTCCACTTT

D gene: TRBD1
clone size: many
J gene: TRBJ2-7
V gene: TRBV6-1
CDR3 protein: CASSVGQGEHEQYF
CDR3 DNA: TGTGCCAGCAGTGTAGGACAGGGGGAACACGAGCAGTACTTC

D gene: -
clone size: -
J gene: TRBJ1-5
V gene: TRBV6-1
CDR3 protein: CASRTEIDSNQPQHF
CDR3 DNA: TGTGCCAGCAGGACTGAGATAGATAGCAATCAGCCCCAGCATTTT

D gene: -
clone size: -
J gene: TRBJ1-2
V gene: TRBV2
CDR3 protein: CASVRVIGGYTF
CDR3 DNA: TGTGCCAGCGTCAGGGTCATCGGTGGCTACACCTTC

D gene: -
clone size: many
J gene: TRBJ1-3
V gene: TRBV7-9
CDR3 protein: CASSFNAGGNTIYF
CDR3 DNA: TGTGCCAGCAGCTTCAACGCAGGAGGAAACACCATATATTTT

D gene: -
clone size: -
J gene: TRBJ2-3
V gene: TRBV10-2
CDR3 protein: CASNRQGTDTQYF
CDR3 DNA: TGCGCCAGCAACCGGCAGGGCACAGATACGCAGTATTTT

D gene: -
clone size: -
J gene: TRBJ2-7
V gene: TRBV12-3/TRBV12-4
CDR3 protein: CASSFAPEGEYEQYF
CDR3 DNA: TGTGCCAGCAGTTTCGCACCCGAGGGGGAATACGAGCAGTACTTC

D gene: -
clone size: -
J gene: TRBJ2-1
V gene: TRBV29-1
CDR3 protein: CSVEGPGSSYNEQFF
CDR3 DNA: TGCAGCGTTGAGGGGCCCGGGAGCTCCTACAATGAGCAGTTCTTC

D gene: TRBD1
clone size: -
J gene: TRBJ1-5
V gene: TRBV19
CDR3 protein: CASLPGTGTNQPQHF
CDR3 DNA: TGTGCCAGCCTCCCCGGGACAGGGACTAATCAGCCCCAGCATTTT

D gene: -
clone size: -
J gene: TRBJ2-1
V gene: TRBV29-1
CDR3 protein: CSVLTPYNEQFF
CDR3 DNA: TGCAGCGTTTTAACTCCCTACAATGAGCAGTTCTTC

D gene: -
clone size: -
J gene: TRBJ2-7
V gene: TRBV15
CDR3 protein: CATRGTDTYEQYF
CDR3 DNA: TGTGCCACCCGCGGGACGGACACCTACGAGCAGTACTTC